This T cell receptor (beta chain) was profiled in a study of blood T cell repertoires in COVID-19. Study summary: Collection of acute and convalescent COVID-19 samples took place in the United States, Italy and Spain.

This clone is a singleton in its sample. TCRdb's copy holds only in-frame clones and misses some; the assay was immunoSEQ multiplex PCR. The sample has around 100,000 clones; approximately 87% are singletons. V was cut by 7 bases and J by 7 bases, with 19 bases left in between. Germline V gives CDR1 MNHEY, CDR2 SMNVEV (reference sequence). This CDR3 is built from 15 residues. The chain has TRBV27 and TRBJ2-2, with a tentative D call TRBD2 (5 bases). The TCR sequence derives from a human donor in a cohort sampled during active COVID-19. Sample: peripheral blood. CDR3 loop: CASKSAFGLSGELFF. The CDR3 bases are TGTGCCAGCAAGTCCGCGTTCGGACTTAGCGGGGAGCTGTTTTTT.